This note documents a single T cell receptor (beta chain) sequence. V was pared by 5 bases and J by 1 base, with 20 bases of the junction left unmatched. This CDR3 comprises 20 residues. Germline assignment: CDR1 MDHEN and CDR2 SYDVKM. This sample stems from a study of blood T cell repertoires in COVID-19. Study overall: Samples came from the United States, Italy and Spain, spanning acute and convalescent COVID-19. PBMCs, B-cell-depleted T cells, or T cells provided the cDNA or gDNA that made up the material.

Sequenced by immunoSEQ multiplex PCR; TCRdb stores in-frame clones only, minus some. The sample holds 35,000 to 45,000 clones, around four fifths seen once. The V call is TRBV28, the J call TRBJ2-7, with 10 bases that match TRBD1. Material: peripheral blood. The TCR originated in a human donor in a cohort sampled during active COVID-19. As DNA, the CDR3 is TGTGCCAGCAGTCTACGATTATCGGGACAGGGGTCTCGAGTATCCTACGAGCAGTACTTC. Protein: CASSLRLSGQGSRVSYEQYF. The full variable domain, its missing parts supplied by reference TRBV28 and TRBJ2-7, is DVKVTQSSRYLVKRTGEKVFLECVQDMDHENMFWYRQDPGLGLRLIYFSYDVKMKEKGDIPEGYSVSREKKERFSLILESASTNQTSMYLCASSLRLSGQGSRVSYEQYFGPGTRLTVT.